This TCR beta chain was recorded in a study of regulatory T cells in long-lasting Graves disease. Study-level background: It was over 5 years of antithyroid drugs, with positive TSH receptor antibodies, that meant persistent Graves' disease. Overall study findings and caveats: Possibly, accuracy suffered from the small sample size. Favored usage of TRBV28, TRBJ1-2 and TRBJ2-5 was recorded in persistent disease. Graves' patients with persistent disease showed TCR diversity lower than patients newly diagnosed.

Specified time point: persistent/refractory GD, antithyroid drugs over 5 years with positive TRAb. From RNA extracted from PBMCs, the TCR library was made. Germline assignment: CDR1 MNHGY and CDR2 SVAAGI. V was shortened by 4 bases and J by 3 bases, with 3 bases between the two germline ends. There are 11 residues in the CDR3. Many counts were recorded for this clonotype. Its antigen remains unidentified. Relying on iRepertoire HTBI primers and Arm-PCR of CDR3 regions, the team built TCR beta libraries. TCRdb redid the calling of the multiplex PCR reads with MiXCR, one entry per CDR3 protein. The data show fewer than 600,000 distinct CDR3 sequences, with 20% to 25% seen just once and about 12% held by the top ten.

The TCR sequence derives from a female donor with Graves disease. The chain is built from TRBV6-9 and TRBJ1-1, with D unclear. Source: peripheral blood mononuclear cells (PBMCs), taken when the disease was refractory, from a patient treated with antithyroid drugs. The CDR3, as DNA: TGTGCCAGCAGTTGGGACACTGAAGCTTTCTTT. As protein: CASSWDTEAFF.